This passage covers 14 T cell receptor beta chains from one sample sequenced in a study of blood T cell repertoires in COVID-19. Measured with immunoSEQ multiplex PCR; TCRdb has only the in-frame clones, and not every one. This sample yields some 170,000 clones, of which approximately 85% are seen a single time; roughly 8.2% belongs to the top ten. Sequencing was performed on peripheral blood. The receptors shown here come from a woman aged 55-69 years with acute or convalescent COVID-19.

The chain is built from TRBV30 and TRBJ1-1, with D hard to call. Germline lookup yields CDR1 GTSNPN and CDR2 SVGIG (reference sequence). The CDR3 covers 14 residues. V lost 1 base, J lost 0 bases, and 9 bases lay in between. Written as DNA, the CDR3 is TGTGCCTGGAGTGGATTTGGCATGAACACTGAAGCTTTCTTT. Translated, it gives CAWSGFGMNTEAFF.

Only one count was recorded for this clone. The chain carries TRBV14 and TRBJ2-7; possible D gene TRBD1, 6 bases. This CDR3 region has 15 residues. Trimming cost V 4 bases and J 5 bases, with 18 bases left between them. Germline V gives CDR1 SGHDN, CDR2 FVKESK. The CDR3 loop reads CASSPQQGRGDEQYF. CDR3 nucleotide sequence: TGTGCCAGCAGCCCACAACAGGGCCGTGGGGACGAGCAGTACTTC.

This chain links TRBV5-8 with TRBJ1-2; 8 bases align to TRBD1. The J segment lost 4 bases and the V segment lost 4 bases, leaving 15 bases of the junction unmatched. Germline V CDR1 and CDR2: SGHTS, YDEGEE. CDR3 size: 17 residues. The DNA of the CDR3 is TGTGCCAGCAGCCTGGCGTTGGGACAGGACTCTCTCTATGGCTACACCTTC. It specifies CASSLALGQDSLYGYTF.

The chain carries TRBV5-6 and TRBJ1-5; D uncertain. The germline V gene encodes CDR1 SGHDT and CDR2 YYEEEE. Trimming took off 4 bases at V and 4 bases at J, with 15 bases between the two ends. This CDR3 is 15 amino acids long. For the CDR3, the DNA is TGTGCCAGCAGCCGCGGGGAGAGGATTAATCAGCCCCAGCATTTT. Protein sequence: CASSRGERINQPQHF.

The V call is TRBV4-2, the J call TRBJ1-2, with a weak D call TRBD1 (5 bases). CDR1 is LGHNA, CDR2 YNFKEQ, per germline. V dropped 0 bases and J dropped 7 bases, with 12 bases sitting between them. The CDR3 length is 14 residues. CDR3 in DNA: TGTGCCAGCAGCCAAGACAGGGAATTAGGTGGCTACACCTTC. Its protein product is CASSQDRELGGYTF.

CDR3 sequence reads: CASRQGNQPQHF. The DNA for the CDR3 is TGTGCCAGCAGACAGGGGAATCAGCCCCAGCATTTT. The V call is TRBV6-1, the J call TRBJ1-5, with 7 bases identical to TRBD1. The CDR3 is made up of 12 amino acids. Unmatched junction bases numbered 0, after V lost 6 bases and J lost 4 bases. Germline lookup yields CDR1 MNHNS and CDR2 SASEGT.

The rearrangement joins TRBV4-1 to TRBJ1-4; D not resolved. V gave up 5 bases and J gave up 8 bases, with 6 bases separating them. CDR3 size: 11 residues. CDR1 MGHRA and CDR2 YSYEKL come from the germline V gene. This CDR3 is CASSEGEKLFF. CDR3 coding DNA: TGCGCCAGCAGCGAGGGAGAAAAACTGTTTTTT.

The chain is built from TRBV11-3 and TRBJ2-3, with TRBD2 matching 8 bases. Germline CDR1 SGHNT, CDR2 YENEEA. The CDR3 extends over 16 amino acids. J gave up 1 base and V 3 bases, and 6 bases lay outside the gene matches. CDR3 amino acids: CASSFYSGTGTDTQYF. CDR3 bases: TGTGCCAGCAGCTTCTATAGCGGGACGGGCACAGATACGCAGTATTTT. Full variable domain (outside the CDR3, taken from reference TRBV11-3 and TRBJ2-3): EAGVVQSPRYKIIEKKQPVAFWCNPISGHNTLYWYLQNLGQGPELLIRYENEEAVDDSQLPKDRFSAERLKGVDSTLKIQPAELGDSAVYLCASSFYSGTGTDTQYFGPGTRLTVL.

The chain recombines TRBV6-6 with TRBJ1-1; 8 bases agree with TRBD1. The CDR3 totals 16 residues. V shed 5 bases and J 4 bases; nucleotides not matched to a gene: 12. Germline CDR1 and CDR2: MNHNY and SVGAGI (reference sequence). The CDR3 region has the DNA TGTGCCAGCAGTACAGGGGGAACAAGTAAAAGCACTGAAGCTTTCTTT. Its translation is CASSTGGTSKSTEAFF.

V usage is TRBV27 and J usage is TRBJ1-2; weak D call: TRBD1 (5 bases). V lost 6 bases to trimming and J lost 4 bases, with 12 bases between them. The length of the CDR3 is 13 residues. Germline V CDR1 and CDR2: MNHEY, SMNVEV (reference sequence). The CDR3 nucleotides are TGTGCCAGCAGCGCAGGGATACCCTATGGCTACACCTTC. The encoded protein is CASSAGIPYGYTF.

V and J are TRBV7-8 and TRBJ2-1; D possibly corresponds to TRBD2 (6 bases). Trimming took 0 bases from V and 6 from J, leaving 15 bases between them. CDR3 size: 16 residues. The germline gives CDR1 SGHVS, CDR2 FQNEAQ. CDR3 DNA: TGTGCCAGCAGCTTAGCGTCCTTGACTAGTATCAATGAGCAGTTCTTC. Amino acids: CASSLASLTSINEQFF. Together with reference TRBV7-8 and TRBJ2-1, the CDR3 gives the full variable domain: GAGVSQSPRYKVAKRGQDVALRCDPISGHVSLFWYQQALGQGPEFLTYFQNEAQLDKSGLPSDRFFAERPEGSVSTLKIQRTQQEDSAVYLCASSLASLTSINEQFFGPGTRLTVL.

The chain carries TRBV27 and TRBJ2-7, with 7 bases fitting TRBD1. The CDR3 consists of 15 residues. Unmatched junction bases numbered 5, after V lost 0 bases and J lost 3 bases. Germline CDR1 MNHEY, CDR2 SMNVEV (reference sequence). The CDR3 DNA sequence: TGTGCCAGCAGTTTATCGCCAGGGGGATACTACGAGCAGTACTTC. The encoded protein is CASSLSPGGYYEQYF.

This rearrangement joins TRBV19 to TRBJ1-3, with TRBD1 matching 9 bases. Germline CDR1 reads LNHDA; CDR2 reads SQIVND (reference sequence). This CDR3 has 17 residues. With V trimmed by 7 bases and J by 4 bases, 14 bases remained unmatched. The CDR3 loop reads CASTVGTGLLAGNTIYF. The CDR3 DNA follows: TGTGCCAGTACCGTCGGGACAGGGCTCCTGGCGGGAAACACCATATATTTT.

The CDR3, as DNA: TGTGCCAGCTCACCACTGGGACAGGTCCTCTACGAGCAGTACTTC. It codes for CASSPLGQVLYEQYF. This chain uses TRBV18 with TRBJ2-7, with 8 bases aligning to TRBD1. Germline V gene sequence: CDR1 KGHSH, CDR2 LQKENI. CDR3 size: 15 residues. Germline trimming cut 1 base from V and 3 bases from J; bases unmatched to any gene: 5.